The clone carrying this T cell receptor beta chain has only a few counts. Its antigen is not identified. CDR3 size: 15 residues. CDR1 and CDR2 (germline): KGHSH, LQKENI. The V end was cut by 2 bases, the J end by 5 bases, with 15 bases between. One entry per CDR3 protein, called by TCRdb with MiXCR from the 5' RACE reads. The sample lists some 300,000 distinct CDR3 sequences, under 9% occurring once. The data derive from a study of T cells after yellow fever vaccination. Study-wide background: Fractions with few cells were prepared using SMART-Seq v4 Ultra Low Input. Overall study results and limits: There was a small share of clonotypes that showed up in both the CD4 and CD8 compartments.

This specimen consisted of CD4+ T cells sorted from PBMCs, obtained 5 days after the yellow fever booster vaccination. The rearrangement uses TRBV18 and TRBJ1-1; D is ambiguous. The receptor was isolated from a man aged 18-30 years who received the YFV17D yellow fever vaccine. The CDR3 DNA is TGTGCCAGCTCACCAGGGTCTGTCTTTACGACTGAAGCTTTCTTT. Protein sequence: CASSPGSVFTTEAFF. Drawing the rest from reference TRBV18 and TRBJ1-1, the complete variable domain is NAGVMQNPRHLVRRRGQEARLRCSPMKGHSHVYWYRQLPEEGLKFMVYLQKENIIDESGMPKERFSAEFPKEGPSILRIQQVVRGDSAAYFCASSPGSVFTTEAFFGQGTRLTVV.